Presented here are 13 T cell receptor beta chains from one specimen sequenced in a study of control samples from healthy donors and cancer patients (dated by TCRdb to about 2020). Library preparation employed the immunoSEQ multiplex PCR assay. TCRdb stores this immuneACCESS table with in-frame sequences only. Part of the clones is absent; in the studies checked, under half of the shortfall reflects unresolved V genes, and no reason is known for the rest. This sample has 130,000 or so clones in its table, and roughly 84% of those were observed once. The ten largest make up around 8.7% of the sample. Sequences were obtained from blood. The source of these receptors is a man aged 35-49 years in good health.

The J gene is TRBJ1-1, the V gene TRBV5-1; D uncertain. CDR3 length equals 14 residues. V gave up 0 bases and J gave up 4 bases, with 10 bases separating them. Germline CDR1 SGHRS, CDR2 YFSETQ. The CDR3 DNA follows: TGCGCCAGCAGCTTGGAAGGTACCACCACTGAAGCTTTCTTT. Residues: CASSLEGTTTEAFF.

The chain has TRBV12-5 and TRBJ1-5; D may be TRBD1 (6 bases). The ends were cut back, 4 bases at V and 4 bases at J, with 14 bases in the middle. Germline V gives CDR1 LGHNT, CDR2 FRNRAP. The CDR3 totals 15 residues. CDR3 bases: TGTGCTAGTGGTTCCGGACAGCTCAGGAATCAGCCCCAGCATTTT. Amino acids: CASGSGQLRNQPQHF.

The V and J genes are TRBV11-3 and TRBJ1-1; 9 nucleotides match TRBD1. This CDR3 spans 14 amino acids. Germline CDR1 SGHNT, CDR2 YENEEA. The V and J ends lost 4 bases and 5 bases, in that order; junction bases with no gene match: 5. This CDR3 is CASSWDRVGTEAFF. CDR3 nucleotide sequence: TGTGCCAGCAGCTGGGACAGGGTGGGAACTGAAGCTTTCTTT.

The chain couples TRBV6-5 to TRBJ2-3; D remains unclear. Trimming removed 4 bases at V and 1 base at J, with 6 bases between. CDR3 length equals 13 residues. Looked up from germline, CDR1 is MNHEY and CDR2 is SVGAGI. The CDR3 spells CASSFPGTDTQYF. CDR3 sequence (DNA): TGTGCCAGCAGTTTTCCGGGCACAGATACGCAGTATTTT.

The CDR3 nucleotides read TGTGCAAGTCGCTTAGTAAGGGCGAGCGGGGCGGGTTATTATGGCTACACCTTC. It encodes CASRLVRASGAGYYGYTF. The chain carries TRBV12-2 and TRBJ1-2. TRBV12-2 is flagged as a pseudogene. CDR3 length: 18 amino acids.

This CDR3 is CATSRGDRGHNSPLHF. The CDR3 region has the DNA TGTGCCACCAGCAGAGGAGACAGGGGGCATAATTCACCCCTCCACTTT. This chain uses TRBV15 with TRBJ1-6; 10 bases match TRBD1. CDR1 and CDR2 from the germline V gene are LNHNV and YYDKDF (reference sequence). This CDR3 comprises 16 residues. V trimming: 1 base; J trimming: 5 bases; junction bases outside the gene matches: 2.

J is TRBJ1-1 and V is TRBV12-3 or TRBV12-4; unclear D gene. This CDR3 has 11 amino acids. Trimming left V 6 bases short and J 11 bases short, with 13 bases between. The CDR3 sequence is CASRTGWVAFF. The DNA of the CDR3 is TGTGCCAGCAGGACCGGGTGGGTGGCTTTCTTT.

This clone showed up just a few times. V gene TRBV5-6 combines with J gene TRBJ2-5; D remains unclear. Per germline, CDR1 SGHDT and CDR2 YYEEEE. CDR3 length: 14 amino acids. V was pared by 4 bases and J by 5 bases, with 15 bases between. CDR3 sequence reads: CASSRLSSSETQYF. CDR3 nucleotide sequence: TGTGCCAGCAGCCGCCTGAGCTCATCCGAGACCCAGTACTTC.

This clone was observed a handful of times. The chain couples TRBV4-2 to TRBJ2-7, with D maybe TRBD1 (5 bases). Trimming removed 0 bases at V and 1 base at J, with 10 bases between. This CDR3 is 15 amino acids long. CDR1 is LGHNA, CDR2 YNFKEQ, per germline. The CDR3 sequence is CASSQDRPGSYEQYF. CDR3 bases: TGTGCCAGCAGCCAAGATCGGCCAGGGTCCTACGAGCAGTACTTC.

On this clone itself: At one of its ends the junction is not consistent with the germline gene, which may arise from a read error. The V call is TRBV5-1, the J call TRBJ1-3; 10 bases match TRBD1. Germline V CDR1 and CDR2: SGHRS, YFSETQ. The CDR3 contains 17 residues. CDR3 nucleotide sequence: TGCGCCAGCAGCTTGGCCGAGACAGGGGGCTCTGGGAACACCATATATTTT. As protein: CASSLAETGGSGNTIYF.

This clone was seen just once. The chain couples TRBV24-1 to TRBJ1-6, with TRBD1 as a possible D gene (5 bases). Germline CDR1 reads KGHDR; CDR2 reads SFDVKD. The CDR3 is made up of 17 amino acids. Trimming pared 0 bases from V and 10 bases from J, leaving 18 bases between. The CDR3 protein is CATSDLHVFGGVSPLHF. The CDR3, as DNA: TGTGCCACCAGTGATTTGCACGTTTTCGGGGGGGTGTCACCCCTCCACTTT.

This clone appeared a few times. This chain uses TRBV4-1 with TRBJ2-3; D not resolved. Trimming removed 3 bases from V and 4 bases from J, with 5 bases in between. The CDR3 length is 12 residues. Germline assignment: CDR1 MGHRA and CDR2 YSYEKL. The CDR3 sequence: CASSQIPDTQYF. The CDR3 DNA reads TGCGCCAGCAGCCAGATTCCAGATACGCAGTATTTT.

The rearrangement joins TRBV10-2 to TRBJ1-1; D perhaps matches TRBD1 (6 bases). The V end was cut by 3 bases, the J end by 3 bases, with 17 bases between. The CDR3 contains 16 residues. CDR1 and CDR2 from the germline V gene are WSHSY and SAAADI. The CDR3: CASSERMGAGDTEAFF. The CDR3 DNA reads TGCGCCAGCAGTGAACGTATGGGGGCCGGGGACACTGAAGCTTTCTTT.